The clone carrying this T cell receptor (beta chain) was observed a few times. Antigen unknown. This sample was taken from a study of early T cells in non-severe SARS-CoV-2 infection. Study details: RNA in bulk from unsorted whole blood was sequenced, and chains were unpaired. Whole-study findings and limits: Clonotype matching in VDJdb favored anti-spike CD8 responses and did not capture private and CD4 specificities.

CDR1 is MNHNS and CDR2 is SASEGT in the germline V gene. This CDR3 has 11 residues. V was trimmed by 8 bases and J by 9 bases, leaving 12 bases between them. cDNA molecules, individually, were tagged with unique molecular identifiers. TCRdb redid the calling of the 5' RACE reads with MiXCR, one entry per CDR3 protein. Of some 40,000 distinct CDR3 sequences in the sample, around 4.6% were seen once. The V gene is TRBV6-1, the J gene TRBJ2-3; possibly TRBD2 for D (5 bases). The clonotype comes from an adult who was a healthcare worker with PCR-confirmed SARS-CoV-2 infection or an uninfected control (not recorded which). Specimen: whole blood. CDR3 bases: TGTGCCAGCTCTAGAGGGCCGACGCAGTATTTT. This codes for CASSRGPTQYF.